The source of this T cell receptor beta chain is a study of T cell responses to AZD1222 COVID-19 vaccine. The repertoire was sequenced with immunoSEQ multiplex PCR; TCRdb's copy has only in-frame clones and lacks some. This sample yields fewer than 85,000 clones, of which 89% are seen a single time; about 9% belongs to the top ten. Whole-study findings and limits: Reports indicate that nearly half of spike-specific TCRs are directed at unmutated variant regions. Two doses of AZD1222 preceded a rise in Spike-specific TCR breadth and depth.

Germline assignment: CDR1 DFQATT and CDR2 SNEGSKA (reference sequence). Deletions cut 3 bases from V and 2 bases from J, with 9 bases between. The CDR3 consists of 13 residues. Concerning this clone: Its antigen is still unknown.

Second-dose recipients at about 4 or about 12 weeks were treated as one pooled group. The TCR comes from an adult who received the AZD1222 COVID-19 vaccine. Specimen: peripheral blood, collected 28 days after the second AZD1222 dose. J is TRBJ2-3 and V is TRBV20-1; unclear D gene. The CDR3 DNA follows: TGCAGTGCTAGTCGGGTAGTCACAGATACGCAGTATTTT. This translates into CSASRVVTDTQYF.